These T cell receptor beta chains were read from a single sample in a study of T cells after yellow fever vaccination. TCRdb reprocessed the 5' RACE reads with MiXCR, giving one entry per CDR3 protein. The sample lists hundreds of thousands of distinct CDR3 sequences, less than 15% seen once, with over 12% in the top ten. Here the sequenced sample was PBMCs, taken on the day of the yellow fever booster vaccination. These receptor sequences come from a man aged 30 to 39 who received the YFV17D yellow fever vaccine. Both conserved end residues are part of each CDR3. A D gene is named only where the DNA matches it firmly. A clone size is listed for some rows: how often the clone was seen (once, few, many), or a class if it is expanded.

D gene | J gene | clone size | V gene | CDR3 DNA | CDR3 protein
- | TRBJ2-7 | few | TRBV7-2 | TGTGCCAGCAGCTCGGGACTGCCTCCCTACGAGCAGTACTTC | CASSSGLPPYEQYF
TRBD2 | TRBJ2-4 | few | TRBV4-3 | TGCGCCAGCAGCCAAGATCGTAATAGCGGGAACTTAGCCAAAAACATTCAGTACTTC | CASSQDRNSGNLAKNIQYF
- | TRBJ1-6 | few | TRBV7-2 | TGTGCCAGCAGCCGGACGTCTTCACCCCTCCACTTT | CASSRTSSPLHF
- | TRBJ2-7 | - | TRBV20-1 | TGCAGTGCTAGGTTACAGGGACAGCAGTACTTC | CSARLQGQQYF
- | TRBJ2-3 | few | TRBV20-1 | TGCAGTGCTAGCCATCTGATCGGCACAGATACGCAGTATTTT | CSASHLIGTDTQYF
- | TRBJ2-1 | - | TRBV12-3/TRBV12-4 | TGTGCCAGCAGTTTAGGGCTACTTCCTAGCAGTGAGCAGTTCTTC | CASSLGLLPSSEQFF
TRBD1 | TRBJ1-2 | few | TRBV28 | TGTGCCAGCAGTTCCTCTGACAGGGGGGCACGAGGCTACACCTTC | CASSSSDRGARGYTF
- | TRBJ2-5 | few | TRBV7-2 | TGTGCCAGCACCGACCACGAGACCCAGTACTTC | CASTDHETQYF
- | TRBJ2-5 | few | TRBV3-1 | TGTGCCAGCACCCAGGAAGAGACCCAGTACTTC | CASTQEETQYF
- | TRBJ2-5 | few | TRBV12-3/TRBV12-4 | TGTGCCAGCAGTTTACGGCTTAGCGGACAAGAGACCCAGTACTTC | CASSLRLSGQETQYF
TRBD2 | TRBJ2-1 | - | TRBV18 | TGTGCCAGCTCACCTGGGAGGGGTGAGCAGTTCTTC | CASSPGRGEQFF
- | TRBJ2-1 | many | TRBV20-1 | TGCAGTGCTAGTCAGCGGGTTAGTGAGCAGTTCTTC | CSASQRVSEQFF
TRBD2 | TRBJ2-7 | - | TRBV20-1 | TGCAGTGCTTATACTAGCGGGAGGACCTACGAGCAGTACTTC | CSAYTSGRTYEQYF
- | TRBJ2-7 | few | TRBV30 | TGTGCCTGGAGTACTGATGAGCAGTACTTC | CAWSTDEQYF
TRBD2 | TRBJ2-5 | few | TRBV7-7 | TGTGCCAGCAGCTTAAGACTAGCGGGAGGGCCTAGCTGGGAAGAGACCCAGTACTTC | CASSLRLAGGPSWEETQYF
- | TRBJ2-1 | many | TRBV12-3/TRBV12-4 | TGTGCCAGCGTGGCGTCCTCCTACAATGAGCAGTTCTTC | CASVASSYNEQFF
TRBD1 | TRBJ2-7 | - | TRBV12-3/TRBV12-4 | TGTGCCTTCAGTTCCACTCCAGGACAGGGGGTTCGTACCTACGAGCAGTACTTC | CAFSSTPGQGVRTYEQYF
TRBD1 | TRBJ2-7 | - | TRBV7-8 | TGTGCCAGCAGCTTGTCAGGGGGCCACGAGCAGTACTTC | CASSLSGGHEQYF
TRBD1 | TRBJ1-1 | few | TRBV3-1 | TGTGCCAGCAGCCAATCAGGGACAGGGTCTGAAGCTTTCTTT | CASSQSGTGSEAFF
- | TRBJ2-2 | - | TRBV12-5 | TGTGCTAGTGGTTTGGTCCTCAACCCTGGGACGAACACCGGGGAGCTGTTTTTT | CASGLVLNPGTNTGELFF
TRBD1 | TRBJ2-7 | - | TRBV4-2 | TGTGCCAGCAGCCAGGCCTCCGGACAGGGGGCTTACGAGCAGTACTTC | CASSQASGQGAYEQYF
- | TRBJ2-5 | - | TRBV12-3/TRBV12-4 | TGTGCCAGCAGCGGGGACCCCACGGAGACCCAGTACTTC | CASSGDPTETQYF
- | TRBJ2-7 | - | TRBV28 | TGTGCCAGCAGATCCCAGGGGATTAATCGCTACGAGCAGTACTTC | CASRSQGINRYEQYF
- | TRBJ2-1 | once | TRBV7-3 | TGTGCCAGCAGCTTAAATATAGGGGACAACTACAATGAGCAGTTCTTC | CASSLNIGDNYNEQFF
TRBD2 | TRBJ2-3 | - | TRBV30 | TGTGCCTGGAGTAAGGGTCTTTTCGCGGGAGCGGCCGCAGATACGCAGTATTTT | CAWSKGLFAGAAADTQYF
TRBD1 | TRBJ2-2 | few | TRBV4-1 | TGCGCCAGCAGCCGGACAGGGGGCACGGCCGGGGAGCTGTTTTTT | CASSRTGGTAGELFF
- | TRBJ1-2 | few | TRBV7-2 | TGTGCCAGCAGGTTCCCCGGCGACGAGAACTATGGCTACACCTTC | CASRFPGDENYGYTF
- | TRBJ2-1 | - | TRBV4-1 | TGCGCCAGCAGCCAAGTAGTTCTCCAGGGAAACGGGCAGTTCTTC | CASSQVVLQGNGQFF
TRBD2 | TRBJ2-1 | - | TRBV15 | TGTGCTTCCTCTATAGCGGGGAGGTACAATGAGCAGTTCTTC | CASSIAGRYNEQFF
- | TRBJ1-3 | - | TRBV29-1 | TGCAGCGTTCTGGACGTTCGTTTTGGAAACACCATATATTTT | CSVLDVRFGNTIYF
- | TRBJ2-1 | - | TRBV11-2 | TGTGCCAGCAGCTTAGATTGGCTATCCTACAATGAGCAGTTCTTC | CASSLDWLSYNEQFF
TRBD2 | TRBJ2-1 | few | TRBV7-6 | TGTGCCAGCAGCTCGGATAGCGGGCACAATGAGCAGTTCTTC | CASSSDSGHNEQFF
TRBD2 | TRBJ2-2 | - | TRBV15 | TGTGCCACCAGCATTGAACTAGCGGGAGTCACCGGGGAGCTGTTTTTT | CATSIELAGVTGELFF
- | TRBJ2-7 | - | TRBV5-1 | TGCGCCAGCAGCATTACCCCCTTGGGGTCCTCCTACGAGCAGTACTTC | CASSITPLGSSYEQYF
- | TRBJ1-5 | few | TRBV12-3/TRBV12-4 | TGTGCCAGCAGTCCCGATCTGTCGACCCAGCATTTT | CASSPDLSTQHF
- | TRBJ2-7 | few | TRBV20-1 | TGCAGTGCTAGTACCCAGGCGCAGGGGGGATACGAGCAGTACTTC | CSASTQAQGGYEQYF
- | TRBJ2-3 | few | TRBV11-2 | TGTGCCAGCAGCCGCCGTTTCCGGGTAACCACAGATACGCAGTATTTT | CASSRRFRVTTDTQYF
- | TRBJ2-1 | - | TRBV7-9 | TGTGCCAGCAGTGGAGCAGGCAATGAGCAGTTCTTC | CASSGAGNEQFF
TRBD1 | TRBJ1-2 | - | TRBV5-1 | TGCGCCAGCAGCGTCACTTCAGGGGGCAGGAATGGCTACACCTTC | CASSVTSGGRNGYTF
TRBD2 | TRBJ2-3 | once | TRBV20-1 | TGCAGTGCTTTGGAGCCCGGGACTAACACAGATACGCAGTATTTT | CSALEPGTNTDTQYF
- | TRBJ2-1 | - | TRBV30 | TGTGCCTGGAGTGTACAGGGCCTCCAGGGGATCCGGGGGTATGAGCAGTTCTTC | CAWSVQGLQGIRGYEQFF
TRBD2 | TRBJ2-4 | few | TRBV3-1 | TGTGCCAGCAGCCAAGATTCTGGACTAGCGGCCAAAAACATTCAGTACTTC | CASSQDSGLAAKNIQYF
- | TRBJ2-2 | many | TRBV5-1 | TGCGCCAGCACACCCCGAAGCAGCCGTGAGAAGCTGTTTTTT | CASTPRSSREKLFF
- | TRBJ2-1 | - | TRBV11-2 | TGTGCCAGCAGCTTAGATCCGGGACGTGGTGAGCAGTTCTTC | CASSLDPGRGEQFF
- | TRBJ1-1 | few | TRBV5-4 | TGTGCCAGCAGCTTGGCCGCAAGCACTGAAGCTTTCTTT | CASSLAASTEAFF
- | TRBJ2-5 | many | TRBV20-1 | TGCAGTGCTAGCCGGGTACAAGAGACCCAGTACTTC | CSASRVQETQYF
TRBD1 | TRBJ2-7 | few | TRBV15 | TGTGCCACCAGCAGAGCGGGACAGTCCTACGAGCAGTACTTC | CATSRAGQSYEQYF
TRBD2 | TRBJ2-7 | - | TRBV20-1 | TGCAGTGCCTACGGGTTGGGAGCGGGATACTACGAGCAGTACTTC | CSAYGLGAGYYEQYF
- | TRBJ2-1 | many | TRBV6-2/TRBV6-3 | TGTGCCAGCAGTAGCCTCCCGGGAGTCTTAAAGGAGCAGTTCTTC | CASSSLPGVLKEQFF
- | TRBJ2-5 | - | TRBV7-9 | TGTGCCAGCAGCTTTGGGCTCGACAGTCCAGAGACCCAGTACTTC | CASSFGLDSPETQYF
TRBD2 | TRBJ2-7 | - | TRBV27 | TGTGCCAGCAGCCATCAGACTAGCGGGAGAGAGCAGTACTTC | CASSHQTSGREQYF
TRBD2 | TRBJ2-3 | - | TRBV12-3/TRBV12-4 | TGTGCCAGCACTTCGAGGGGAGGGACCACAGATACGCAGTATTTT | CASTSRGGTTDTQYF
- | TRBJ2-7 | few | TRBV19 | TGTGCCAGTACCCCAGGGGGGACAGTAGGCCCAAGCGAGCAGTACTTC | CASTPGGTVGPSEQYF
TRBD1 | TRBJ2-7 | few | TRBV25-1 | TGTGCCAGCAGATCGGACAGGGGGATTTACGAGCAGTACTTC | CASRSDRGIYEQYF
TRBD1 | TRBJ1-2 | few | TRBV5-1 | TGCGCCAGCAGCTTGGACGGCAGGGGGCCTGGCTACACCTTC | CASSLDGRGPGYTF
TRBD2 | TRBJ2-1 | many | TRBV9 | TGTGCCAGCAGCTCAAGACTAGCGGGTATCAATGAGCAGTTCTTC | CASSSRLAGINEQFF
- | TRBJ2-1 | - | TRBV30 | TGTGCCTGGAGTCTGGGGGACCGGGATTACAATGAGCAGTTCTTC | CAWSLGDRDYNEQFF
- | TRBJ2-7 | - | TRBV5-4 | TGTGCCAGCAGCCCCGGCCGGGGGAGATCTTATGAGCAGTACTTC | CASSPGRGRSYEQYF